This T cell receptor beta chain came from a study of blood T cell repertoires in COVID-19 (dated by TCRdb to 2018 to 2020). For the study in its entirety: Samples from collaborators originated in the United States, Italy and Spain and spanned both the acute and convalescent phases of COVID-19. The prospective study material was composed of cDNA or gDNA derived from T cells, B-cell-depleted T cells, or PBMCs. Subjects who had been exposed to COVID-19, were actively infected with it, or had recovered from it provided the deeply sampled blood TCRbeta repertoires that made up the dataset. The repertoires were made available in a free public database intended to serve as a resource for research on the immune response to SARS-CoV-2. Samples came from the ongoing ImmuneRACE study (first 160 participants) plus 1,254 subjects from 6 global collaborators. The sample metadata nearly always contained a de-identified subject ID, COVID-19 status, age in years and sex. Where HLA class I and class II types were available, the types were taken from metadata supplied by the sample provider, not from assay-based typing. The investigation overall reported the following: The quantity of clinical and demographic metadata differed by source and by participant and was supplied without curation.

TCRbeta CDR3 regions were amplified from genomic DNA using the immunoSEQ Assay, a bias-controlled multiplex PCR. From the authors' description of their analysis: Nucleated cell counts per sample were estimated from amplification of reference gene primers within the assay. To quantify the absolute abundance of each unique TCRbeta CDR3 rearrangement, sequence reads were collapsed and filtered. For each sample, productive Simpson clonality was calculated by taking the square root of Simpson's diversity index across productive rearrangements. The immuneACCESS repertoire file appears here via TCRdb, limited to in-frame rearrangements. These files lack a portion of the clones; in checked studies, under half of the deficit traces to unresolved V genes, and the cause of the others is not known. That table supplies the V and J calls and clone size; D and trimming were determined from the DNA. The sample table holds about 70,000 clones, of which about 81% were seen once. The top ten clones comprise about 15% of the sample.

The collaborating institutions used their own protocols to collect whole blood in K2EDTA tubes. For TCRbeta analysis, collaborators shipped samples in one of three forms: frozen whole blood, isolated PBMCs, or DNA extracted from either of those sample types. This clone was observed a few times. Its antigen remains undetermined. No qualities accompany the bases; no much larger clone lies one base away. The source is an elderly man with acute or convalescent COVID-19. Sequencing was done on a sample of peripheral blood.

The encoded CDR3 is CASSPDRGVYEQYF. The DNA sequence is as follows: TGTGCCAGCAGCCCGGACAGGGGCGTCTACGAGCAGTACTTC. This chain joins TRBV7-9 to TRBJ2-7; 9 bases in the junction line up with TRBD1. Sequences SEHNR (CDR1) and FQNEAQ (CDR2) are obtained from the germline V gene (reference sequence). Trimming accounts for 5 bases at V and 3 bases at J, while the number of junction bases matched to no gene is 5. Inclusive of the bounding cysteine and phenylalanine, the CDR3 is 14 residues long. The DNA shown is the 42-base CDR3, in frame from base 1.